A selection of T cell receptor beta chains follows, all from one sample in a study of human T cells and chemical hapten exposure. TCRdb redid the calling of the RACE reads with MiXCR, one entry per CDR3 protein. The sample consists of some 380,000 distinct CDR3 sequences, approximately 5.1% of them appearing once. The sample was whole blood, taken in connection with sensitization to the hapten diphenylcyclopropenone (DPC). The receptors stem from a woman in her forties or fifties with alopecia areata. Some clones in this sample may be carry-over from other donors' samples. Both conserved end residues are part of each CDR3. A D gene is named only where the DNA matches it firmly. The listing skips clone size in some rows; elsewhere it reads once, few, many or a size class.

TRBV5-1	many	TRBD2	TRBJ2-3	TGCGCCAGCAGCTGGGGCGGGAGGCCCACAGATACGCAGTATTTT	CASSWGGRPTDTQYF
TRBV5-1	few	.	TRBJ2-5	TGCGCCAGCAGCCCCAATTCAGGGGAGACCCAGTACTTC	CASSPNSGETQYF
TRBV5-1	many	.	TRBJ1-6	TGCGCCAGCAGCTTGGAACCGAGCTCCTATAATTCACCCCTCCACTTT	CASSLEPSSYNSPLHF
TRBV6-2/TRBV6-3	.	TRBD2	TRBJ2-7	TGTGCCAGCTCCCCTTCGACTAGCGGGAGGTACGAGCAGTACTTC	CASSPSTSGRYEQYF
TRBV20-1	few	.	TRBJ2-7	TGCAGTGCTATAGGACCCTACGAGCAGTACTTC	CSAIGPYEQYF
TRBV10-3	many	.	TRBJ2-2	TGTGCCATCAGTGAGTCAGGAGGACAGAACACCGGGGAGCTGTTTTTT	CAISESGGQNTGELFF
TRBV6-5	many	TRBD1	TRBJ2-7	TGTGCCAGCAGTTACTCGAGACAGGGCAGCGAGCAGTACTTC	CASSYSRQGSEQYF
TRBV5-1	.	.	TRBJ1-2	TGCGCCAGCAGCTTGGGGACCTCCCAGATTGACTATGGCTACACCTTC	CASSLGTSQIDYGYTF
TRBV4-3	few	TRBD2	TRBJ2-2	TGCGCCAGCAGCTCGGGGGGGACTAGCGGAAACACCGGGGAGCTGTTTTTT	CASSSGGTSGNTGELFF
TRBV7-9	.	.	TRBJ1-1	TGTGCCAGCAGCTTCTCCAGGGGAGGGGGTTGGGAAGCTTTCTTT	CASSFSRGGGWEAFF
TRBV20-1	few	.	TRBJ2-2	TGCAGTGCTAGAGATCTAGCGCAGGTGAATCCCGGGGAGCTGTTTTTT	CSARDLAQVNPGELFF
TRBV5-1	few	.	TRBJ2-7	TGCGCCAGCAGCTTGTCCCCCCGGAGGGGAGCTACCTACGAGCAGTACTTC	CASSLSPRRGATYEQYF
TRBV18	few	.	TRBJ2-5	TGTGCCAGCTCACTCAGGGGCACGCGAGAGACCCAGTACTTC	CASSLRGTRETQYF
TRBV12-3/TRBV12-4	.	.	TRBJ2-1	TGTGCCAGCACTTACTATCGCGGTGGTGAGCAGTTCTTC	CASTYYRGGEQFF
TRBV9	many	.	TRBJ1-1	TGTGCCAGCAGCCCCCAGACGGAACTGAACACTGAAGCTTTCTTT	CASSPQTELNTEAFF
TRBV18	many	.	TRBJ1-1	TGTGCCAGCAGCCCTGAGGGAAACACTGAAGCTTTCTTT	CASSPEGNTEAFF